These T cell receptor beta chains were read from a single sample in a study of PD-1 blockade in classical Hodgkin lymphoma. Measured with immunoSEQ multiplex PCR; TCRdb has only the in-frame clones, and not every one. The table lists about 98,000 clones, around 90% of them singletons. The material was peripheral blood mononuclear cells (PBMCs), obtained at baseline. The receptors derive from a human donor with classical Hodgkin lymphoma. Each CDR3 is given with its conserved first and last residue. A D gene is named only where the DNA matches it firmly. Size is stated for part of the rows, as once, few or many counts, or as a class when the clone is expanded.

V gene: TRBV6-5
clone size: few
J gene: TRBJ2-1
D gene: -
CDR3 DNA: TGTGCCAGCAGGCTCGAGGGGACGGGGTACAATGAGCAGTTCTTC
CDR3 protein: CASRLEGTGYNEQFF

V gene: TRBV19
clone size: -
J gene: TRBJ2-1
D gene: -
CDR3 DNA: TGTGCCAGTAGGATAACCCGGGACTTCAATGAGCAGTTCTTC
CDR3 protein: CASRITRDFNEQFF

V gene: TRBV27
clone size: -
J gene: TRBJ1-2
D gene: -
CDR3 DNA: TGTGCCAGCAGTCCAAGACAGACAAACTATGGCTACACCTTC
CDR3 protein: CASSPRQTNYGYTF

V gene: TRBV29-1
clone size: -
J gene: TRBJ2-1
D gene: TRBD1
CDR3 DNA: TGCAGCGTGGGGGACAGGGGAATTTACAATGAGCAGTTCTTC
CDR3 protein: CSVGDRGIYNEQFF

V gene: TRBV5-8
clone size: once
J gene: TRBJ2-2
D gene: -
CDR3 DNA: TGTGCCAGCAGAGCAACTATAGGGGGGCGCGCCGGGGAGCTGTTTTTT
CDR3 protein: CASRATIGGRAGELFF

V gene: TRBV27
clone size: -
J gene: TRBJ2-3
D gene: -
CDR3 DNA: TGTGCCAGCAGGCTATCAGGCACAGATACGCAGTATTTT
CDR3 protein: CASRLSGTDTQYF

V gene: TRBV28
clone size: -
J gene: TRBJ1-4
D gene: -
CDR3 DNA: TGTGCCAGCAGTGGGTCAGTGCTAAATGAAAAACTGTTTTTT
CDR3 protein: CASSGSVLNEKLFF

V gene: TRBV27
clone size: -
J gene: TRBJ1-5
D gene: -
CDR3 DNA: TGTGCCAGCAGTCCGGGGACAAGAAATCAGCCCCAGCATTTT
CDR3 protein: CASSPGTRNQPQHF

V gene: TRBV7-8
clone size: -
J gene: TRBJ1-1
D gene: -
CDR3 DNA: TGTGCCAGCAGCTTAGGGTCTAGGTCAGGCACTGAAGCTTTCTTT
CDR3 protein: CASSLGSRSGTEAFF

V gene: TRBV2
clone size: -
J gene: TRBJ2-1
D gene: -
CDR3 DNA: TGTGCCAGCAGGAAAGACAGGGCTCCGGGACTTGAGCAGTTCTTC
CDR3 protein: CASRKDRAPGLEQFF

V gene: TRBV19
clone size: -
J gene: TRBJ1-2
D gene: -
CDR3 DNA: TGTGCCAGTAGTACGTCGGCTACCTATGGCTACACCTTC
CDR3 protein: CASSTSATYGYTF

V gene: TRBV18
clone size: once
J gene: TRBJ2-2
D gene: TRBD1
CDR3 DNA: TGTGCCAGCTCACCGAATTTGGCCGGGACAGCTAACACCGGGGAGCTGTTTTTT
CDR3 protein: CASSPNLAGTANTGELFF

V gene: TRBV28
clone size: -
J gene: TRBJ2-1
D gene: TRBD2
CDR3 DNA: TGTGCCAGCAGTTCGGGACTAGCTTCTGAGCAGTTCTTC
CDR3 protein: CASSSGLASEQFF

V gene: TRBV4-1
clone size: -
J gene: TRBJ2-2
D gene: TRBD1
CDR3 DNA: TGCGCCAGCAGCCAAGATAAAGGACAGGGGGCGCGGTTATCCACCGGGGAGCTGTTTTTT
CDR3 protein: CASSQDKGQGARLSTGELFF

V gene: TRBV28
clone size: -
J gene: TRBJ1-1
D gene: TRBD1
CDR3 DNA: TGTGCCAGCAGTCTTGCCGGGACAGCAATGTTGACTGAAGCTTTCTTT
CDR3 protein: CASSLAGTAMLTEAFF

V gene: TRBV6-5
clone size: -
J gene: TRBJ1-5
D gene: TRBD1
CDR3 DNA: TGTGCCAGCAGTGCCCGAACAGGGGTCAATCAGCCCCAGCATTTT
CDR3 protein: CASSARTGVNQPQHF

V gene: TRBV2
clone size: once
J gene: TRBJ2-7
D gene: TRBD2
CDR3 DNA: TGTGCCAGCAGCTGGGGACTAGCGGTAACCTACATCTACGAGCAGTACTTC
CDR3 protein: CASSWGLAVTYIYEQYF

V gene: TRBV15
clone size: -
J gene: TRBJ1-1
D gene: -
CDR3 DNA: TGTGCCACCAGCTCGCCCCGGCGCGGCTACGAAGCTTTCTTT
CDR3 protein: CATSSPRRGYEAFF

V gene: TRBV5-5
clone size: -
J gene: TRBJ1-1
D gene: TRBD1
CDR3 DNA: TGTGCCAGCAGCTTGGCGCCACCGACAGGGAAGAACACTGAAGCTTTCTTT
CDR3 protein: CASSLAPPTGKNTEAFF

V gene: TRBV5-1
clone size: -
J gene: TRBJ2-1
D gene: TRBD2
CDR3 DNA: TGCGCCAGCAGCTTGGAAGGCGGGAGGGCCTTGTTCTTC
CDR3 protein: CASSLEGGRALFF

V gene: TRBV6-6
clone size: -
J gene: TRBJ2-3
D gene: -
CDR3 DNA: TGTGCCAGCAGTTACTCCTGGGAACGCACAGATACGCAGTATTTT
CDR3 protein: CASSYSWERTDTQYF

V gene: TRBV27
clone size: -
J gene: TRBJ2-1
D gene: TRBD2
CDR3 DNA: TGTGCCAGCAGTTTATCGCGGCGGGGGTACAATGAGCAGTTCTTC
CDR3 protein: CASSLSRRGYNEQFF

V gene: TRBV7-9
clone size: -
J gene: TRBJ1-5
D gene: -
CDR3 DNA: TGTGCCAGCAGCTTAGCAGGGGGGACGGAGCCCCAGCATTTT
CDR3 protein: CASSLAGGTEPQHF

V gene: TRBV30
clone size: -
J gene: TRBJ1-4
D gene: -
CDR3 DNA: TGTGCCTGGAGTTGGCAGTTGGCTAATGAAAAACTGTTTTTT
CDR3 protein: CAWSWQLANEKLFF

V gene: TRBV9
clone size: once
J gene: TRBJ2-1
D gene: -
CDR3 DNA: TGTGCCAGCAGCGTAGCCTCCTTAGCGTGGAGCTCCTACAATGAGCAGTTCTTC
CDR3 protein: CASSVASLAWSSYNEQFF

V gene: TRBV6-1
clone size: -
J gene: TRBJ1-2
D gene: -
CDR3 DNA: TGTGCCAGCAGTGGATTCTCGACAGCTGCTAACTATGGCTACACCTTC
CDR3 protein: CASSGFSTAANYGYTF

V gene: TRBV2
clone size: -
J gene: TRBJ1-1
D gene: -
CDR3 DNA: TGTGCCAGCAGTGGGGGCGGGACCTCATATGGTGAAGCTTTCTTT
CDR3 protein: CASSGGGTSYGEAFF

V gene: TRBV25-1
clone size: -
J gene: TRBJ2-1
D gene: TRBD2
CDR3 DNA: TGTGCCAGCAGTGGGACCGGGACTAGCGGGATTTACAATGAGCAGTTCTTC
CDR3 protein: CASSGTGTSGIYNEQFF

V gene: TRBV5-1
clone size: few
J gene: TRBJ1-4
D gene: -
CDR3 DNA: TGCGCCAGCAGCCCTGGAGCTGACGCAACTAATGAAAAACTGTTTTTT
CDR3 protein: CASSPGADATNEKLFF